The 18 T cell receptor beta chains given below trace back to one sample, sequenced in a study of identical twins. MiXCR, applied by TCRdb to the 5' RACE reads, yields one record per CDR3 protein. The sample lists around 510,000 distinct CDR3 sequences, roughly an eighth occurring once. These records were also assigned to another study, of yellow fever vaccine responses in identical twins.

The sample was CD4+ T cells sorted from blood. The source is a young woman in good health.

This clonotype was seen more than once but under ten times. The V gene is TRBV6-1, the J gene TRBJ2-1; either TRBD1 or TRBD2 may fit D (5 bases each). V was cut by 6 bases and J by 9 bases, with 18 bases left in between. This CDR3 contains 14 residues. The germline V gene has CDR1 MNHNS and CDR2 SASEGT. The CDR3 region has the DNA TGTGCCAGCAGAATTCCGGGTCCTGGGGGTGAGCAGTTCTTC. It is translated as CASRIPGPGGEQFF.

CDR3 protein: CASSLHSGGDSSYEQYF. CDR3 nucleotides: TGTGCCAGCAGTCTCCATAGCGGGGGCGACAGCTCCTACGAGCAGTACTTC. The V and J genes are TRBV6-1 and TRBJ2-7; TRBD2 aligns across 9 bases. From germline, CDR1 is MNHNS and CDR2 SASEGT. Unmatched junction bases numbered 11, after V lost 5 bases and J lost 0 bases. CDR3 length: 17 residues.

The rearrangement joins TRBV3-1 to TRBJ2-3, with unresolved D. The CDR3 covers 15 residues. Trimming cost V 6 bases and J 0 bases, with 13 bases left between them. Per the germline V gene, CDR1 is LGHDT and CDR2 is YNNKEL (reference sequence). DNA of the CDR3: TGTGCCAGCAGGAGCCCCGGTTCTAGCACAGATACGCAGTATTTT. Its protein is CASRSPGSSTDTQYF.

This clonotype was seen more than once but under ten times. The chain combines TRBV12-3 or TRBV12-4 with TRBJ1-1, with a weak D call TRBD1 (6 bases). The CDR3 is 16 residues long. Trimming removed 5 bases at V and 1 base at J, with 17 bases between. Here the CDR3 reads CASSRTVLQKNTEAFF. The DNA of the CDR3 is TGTGCCAGCAGTCGGACAGTTCTTCAAAAGAACACTGAAGCTTTCTTT.

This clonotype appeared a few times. This CDR3 reads CASKRGGEQETQYF. The CDR3 nucleotides are TGTGCCAGCAAAAGGGGAGGGGAGCAAGAGACCCAGTACTTC. The rearrangement joins TRBV5-4 to TRBJ2-5; 7 nucleotides match TRBD2. The CDR3 sequence is 14 residues long. Germline-derived CDR1 and CDR2 are SGHNT and YYREEE (reference sequence). J lost 2 bases, V lost 6 bases, and 7 bases had no gene match. The complete variable domain, with remaining parts taken from reference TRBV5-4 and TRBJ2-5, reads ETGVTQSPTHLIKTRGQQVTLRCSSQSGHNTVSWYQQALGQGPQFIFQYYREEENGRGNFPPRFSGLQFPNYSSELNVNALELDDSALYLCASKRGGEQETQYFGPGTRLLVL.

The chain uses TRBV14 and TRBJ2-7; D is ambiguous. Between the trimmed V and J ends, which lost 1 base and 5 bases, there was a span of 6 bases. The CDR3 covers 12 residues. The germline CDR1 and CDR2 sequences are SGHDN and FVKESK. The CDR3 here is CASSQVRNEQYF. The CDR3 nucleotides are TGTGCCAGCAGCCAAGTCCGAAACGAGCAGTACTTC.

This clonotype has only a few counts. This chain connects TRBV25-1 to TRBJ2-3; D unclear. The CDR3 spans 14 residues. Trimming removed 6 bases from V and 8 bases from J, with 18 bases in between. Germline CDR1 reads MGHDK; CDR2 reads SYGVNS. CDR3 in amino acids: CASSPPRPQVTQYF. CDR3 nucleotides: TGTGCCAGCAGCCCGCCTAGACCCCAGGTTACGCAGTATTTT.

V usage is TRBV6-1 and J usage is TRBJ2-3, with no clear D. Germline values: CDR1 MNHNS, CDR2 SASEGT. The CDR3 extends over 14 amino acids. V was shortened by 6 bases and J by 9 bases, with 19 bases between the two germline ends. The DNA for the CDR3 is TGTGCCAGCAGCTCCACCGTGCTAAGCCCCACGCAGTATTTT. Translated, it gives CASSSTVLSPTQYF.

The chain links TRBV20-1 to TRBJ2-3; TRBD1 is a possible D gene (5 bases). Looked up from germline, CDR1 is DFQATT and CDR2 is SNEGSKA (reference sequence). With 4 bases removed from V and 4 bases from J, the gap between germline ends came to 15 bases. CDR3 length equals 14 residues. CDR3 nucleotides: TGCAGTGCTACCGGTGGGGCCGGTCCAGATACGCAGTATTTT. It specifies CSATGGAGPDTQYF.

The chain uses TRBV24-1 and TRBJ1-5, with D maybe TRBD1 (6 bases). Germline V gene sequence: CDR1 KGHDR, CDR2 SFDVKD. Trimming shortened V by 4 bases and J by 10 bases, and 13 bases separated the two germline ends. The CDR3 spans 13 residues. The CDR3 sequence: CATSDHAGTPQHF. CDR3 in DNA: TGTGCCACCAGTGACCACGCCGGGACACCCCAGCATTTT.

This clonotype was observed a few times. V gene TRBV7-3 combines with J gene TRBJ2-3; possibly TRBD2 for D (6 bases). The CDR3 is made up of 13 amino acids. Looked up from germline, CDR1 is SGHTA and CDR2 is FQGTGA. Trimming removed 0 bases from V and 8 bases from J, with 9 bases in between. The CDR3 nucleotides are TGTGCCAGCAGCTTAACCCTGCGGGGTACGCAGTATTTT. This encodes CASSLTLRGTQYF.

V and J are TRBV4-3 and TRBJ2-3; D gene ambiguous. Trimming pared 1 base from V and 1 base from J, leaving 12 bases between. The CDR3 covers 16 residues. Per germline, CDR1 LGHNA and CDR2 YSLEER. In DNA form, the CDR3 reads TGCGCCAGCAGCCAAGGTAGCAATCCTCGCACAGATACGCAGTATTTT. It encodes CASSQGSNPRTDTQYF.

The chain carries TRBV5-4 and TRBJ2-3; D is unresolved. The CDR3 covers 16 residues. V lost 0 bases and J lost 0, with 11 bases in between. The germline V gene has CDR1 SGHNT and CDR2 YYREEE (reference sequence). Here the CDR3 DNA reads TGTGCCAGCAGCTTGGGGTCCCTCTTTAGCACAGATACGCAGTATTTT. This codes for CASSLGSLFSTDTQYF.

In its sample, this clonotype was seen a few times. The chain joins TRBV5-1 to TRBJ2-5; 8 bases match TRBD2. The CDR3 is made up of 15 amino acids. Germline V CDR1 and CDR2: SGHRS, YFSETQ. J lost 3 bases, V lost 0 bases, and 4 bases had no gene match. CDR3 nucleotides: TGCGCCAGCAGCTTGGAACTAGCGGAAAAAGAGACCCAGTACTTC. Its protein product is CASSLELAEKETQYF.

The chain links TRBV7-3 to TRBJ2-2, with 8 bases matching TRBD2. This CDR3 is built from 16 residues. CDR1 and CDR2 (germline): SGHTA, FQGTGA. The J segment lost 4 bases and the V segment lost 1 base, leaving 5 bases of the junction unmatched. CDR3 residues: CASSLNGGVITGELFF. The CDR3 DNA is TGTGCCAGCAGCTTAAACGGGGGGGTGATCACCGGGGAGCTGTTTTTT.

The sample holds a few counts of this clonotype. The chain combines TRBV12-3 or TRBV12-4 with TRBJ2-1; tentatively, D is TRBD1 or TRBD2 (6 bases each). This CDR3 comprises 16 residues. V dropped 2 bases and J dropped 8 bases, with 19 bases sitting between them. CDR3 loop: CASSLQGTIPGDEQFF. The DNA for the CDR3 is TGTGCCAGCAGTTTACAGGGGACGATCCCGGGGGATGAGCAGTTCTTC.

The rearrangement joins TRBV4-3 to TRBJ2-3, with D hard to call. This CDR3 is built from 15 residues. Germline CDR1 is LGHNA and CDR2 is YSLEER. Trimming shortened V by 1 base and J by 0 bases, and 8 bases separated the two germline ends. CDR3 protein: CASSQARASTDTQYF. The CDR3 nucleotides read TGCGCCAGCAGCCAAGCTAGAGCTAGCACAGATACGCAGTATTTT.

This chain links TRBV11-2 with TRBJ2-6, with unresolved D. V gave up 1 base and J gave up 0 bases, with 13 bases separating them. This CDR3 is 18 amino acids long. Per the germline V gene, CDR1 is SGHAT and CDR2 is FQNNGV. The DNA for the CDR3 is TGTGCCAGCAGCTTAGTGGGCGGACCCAGCTCTGGGGCCAACGTCCTGACTTTC. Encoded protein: CASSLVGGPSSGANVLTF.